Below are 25 T cell receptor beta chains sequenced from a single sample in a study of OX40 agonist ivuxolimab in advanced cancers. Repertoires were generated with immunoSEQ multiplex PCR, while TCRdb's copy carries only in-frame clones and drops some. Of some 64,000 clones listed, more than 80% are singletons. The sequencing here drew on CD4+ or CD8+ T cells sorted from blood, taken in a trial of the OX40 agonist ivuxolimab. The receptors derive from an adult with an advanced solid tumor such as melanoma, head and neck, liver or kidney cancer.

This chain links TRBV7-9 with TRBJ1-3; no reliable D call. CDR1 SEHNR and CDR2 FQNEAQ come from the germline V gene (reference sequence). V lost 5 bases and J 0 bases, leaving 8 bases between the germline ends. The CDR3 consists of 14 residues. The CDR3 region has the DNA TGTGCCAGCAGCCGAGCAGGCTCTGGAAACACCATATATTTT. Residues: CASSRAGSGNTIYF.

Within the sample, this clone is medium-sized (0.01 to 0.1%). The rearrangement uses TRBV15 and TRBJ2-7, with 11 bases identical to TRBD2. CDR3 length: 15 amino acids. The V segment lost 1 base and the J segment 7 bases; nucleotides outside the gene matches: 6. Germline V gene lookup returns CDR1 LNHNV and CDR2 YYDKDF (reference sequence). The CDR3 sequence: CATSRGRTSGWEQYF. CDR3 in DNA: TGTGCCACCAGCAGAGGGCGGACTAGCGGGTGGGAGCAGTACTTC. The complete variable domain, with remaining parts taken from reference TRBV15 and TRBJ2-7, reads DAMVIQNPRYQVTQFGKPVTLSCSQTLNHNVMYWYQQKSSQAPKLLFHYYDKDFNNEADTPDNFQSRRPNTSFCFLDIRSPGLGDTAMYLCATSRGRTSGWEQYFGPGTRLTVT.

The chain uses TRBV6-4 and TRBJ2-1; 11 positions agree with TRBD2. J lost 6 bases, V lost 5 bases, and 9 bases had no gene match. Germline-derived CDR1 and CDR2 are MRHNA and SNTAGT. The CDR3 spans 16 residues. The CDR3 sequence: CASSPSFSGRVNEQFF. In DNA, the CDR3 is TGTGCCAGCAGTCCCTCGTTTAGCGGGAGGGTCAATGAGCAGTTCTTC.

In the case of this clone: The same CDR3 can be traced to other DNA sequences in this sample. The gene calls are TRBV30 and TRBJ1-1; 7 bases line up with TRBD1. Unmatched junction bases numbered 5, after V lost 5 bases and J lost 2 bases. This CDR3 is 13 amino acids long. In germline, CDR1 is GTSNPN, CDR2 SVGIG (reference sequence). The CDR3 DNA reads as TGTGCCTGGTCTAGACAGGGCAACACTGAAGCTTTCTTT. It is translated as CAWSRQGNTEAFF.

This clone has just one count. The chain uses TRBV7-9 and TRBJ2-1; the D gene is possibly TRBD2 (6 bases). V dropped 5 bases and J dropped 3 bases, with 8 bases sitting between them. Germline-derived CDR1 and CDR2 are SEHNR and FQNEAQ (reference sequence). CDR3 length: 13 residues. Written as DNA, the CDR3 is TGTGCCAGCAGCATCGGGGGCTACAATGAGCAGTTCTTC. Translated: CASSIGGYNEQFF.

V usage is TRBV5-6 and J usage is TRBJ2-5, with 12 bases lining up with TRBD1. CDR1 SGHDT and CDR2 YYEEEE come from the germline V gene. The CDR3 length is 16 residues. Trimming took 2 bases from V and 5 from J; bases not matched to a gene: 7. This chain's CDR3 is CASSFAGTGGRETQYF. The CDR3 nucleotides are TGTGCCAGCAGCTTCGCCGGGACAGGGGGCCGGGAGACCCAGTACTTC.

The V call is TRBV27, the J call TRBJ2-5; 10 nucleotides agree with TRBD1. J lost 2 bases, V lost 5 bases, and 11 bases had no gene match. Germline lookup yields CDR1 MNHEY and CDR2 SMNVEV (reference sequence). CDR3 size: 17 residues. CDR3 sequence: CASSAKTGGEVQETQYF. The CDR3 DNA is TGTGCCAGCAGTGCCAAGACAGGGGGCGAGGTACAAGAGACCCAGTACTTC.

Concerning this clone itself: The identical CDR3 is also encoded by other nucleotide sequences in the sample. This chain links TRBV5-1 with TRBJ2-5; D gene unclear. The CDR3 has 13 amino acids. Trimming left V 0 bases short and J 1 base short, with 4 bases between. Germline V CDR1 and CDR2: SGHRS, YFSETQ. For the CDR3, the DNA is TGCGCCAGCAGCTTGGGGAGCCAAGAGACCCAGTACTTC. The encoded protein is CASSLGSQETQYF.

The chain recombines TRBV27 with TRBJ1-2, with TRBD1 matching 8 bases. This CDR3 has 18 residues. The germline V gene encodes CDR1 MNHEY and CDR2 SMNVEV (reference sequence). V was clipped by 6 bases and J by 0 bases; unmatched bases: 15. CDR3: CASRSATGDGVTNYGYTF. The CDR3 DNA reads TGTGCCAGCAGGTCGGCGACAGGGGACGGGGTCACTAACTATGGCTACACCTTC.

V is TRBV19 and J is TRBJ2-6; 9 bases match TRBD1. From germline, CDR1 is LNHDA and CDR2 SQIVND (reference sequence). The CDR3 spans 17 residues. V lost 4 bases, J lost 1 base, and 5 bases stayed unmatched. CDR3 sequence: CASSKTQGASGANVLTF. DNA of the CDR3: TGTGCCAGTAGTAAAACACAGGGGGCGTCTGGGGCCAACGTCCTGACTTTC.

The chain has TRBV28 and TRBJ2-1; the D gene is possibly TRBD1 (6 bases). The CDR3 covers 14 residues. From germline, CDR1 is MDHEN and CDR2 SYDVKM. Trimming left V 6 bases short and J 4 bases short, with 13 bases between. The CDR3 DNA reads as TGTGCCAGCAGGGGGGCTATCTTTTACAATGAGCAGTTCTTC. Translated: CASRGAIFYNEQFF.

Here the CDR3 reads CASSNTGTDRVGRGYTF. CDR3 coding DNA: TGTGCCAGTAGTAATACCGGAACCGACAGGGTGGGCCGTGGCTACACCTTC. This rearrangement joins TRBV19 to TRBJ1-2, with 7 bases matching TRBD1. This CDR3 is 17 amino acids long. With 4 bases clipped from V and 7 bases from J, the junction kept 18 bases outside the gene matches. Germline V gene data show CDR1 as LNHDA and CDR2 as SQIVND (reference sequence).

In its sample, this clone was seen once. The genes are TRBV27 and TRBJ2-1, with TRBD2 matching 7 bases. The CDR3 spans 15 residues. Germline loops: CDR1 MNHEY, CDR2 SMNVEV (reference sequence). V dropped 1 base and J dropped 2; count of bases not matched to a gene: 2. The CDR3 spells CASSLWREPYNEQFF. The CDR3 DNA is TGTGCCAGCAGTTTATGGCGGGAGCCCTACAATGAGCAGTTCTTC.

The J gene is TRBJ2-7, the V gene TRBV5-1; 8 positions match TRBD1. There are 15 residues in the CDR3. Per the germline V gene, CDR1 is SGHRS and CDR2 is YFSETQ. V shed 1 base, J shed 2 bases, and the junction held 5 bases outside the gene matches. Here the CDR3 reads CASSLRTGKTYEQYF. The CDR3 DNA follows: TGCGCCAGCAGCTTGCGGACAGGGAAGACCTACGAGCAGTACTTC. Based on the CDR3 plus reference TRBV5-1 and TRBJ2-7, the full variable domain is KAGVTQTPRYLIKTRGQQVTLSCSPISGHRSVSWYQQTPGQGLQFLFEYFSETQRNKGNFPGRFSGRQFSNSRSEMNVSTLELGDSALYLCASSLRTGKTYEQYFGPGTRLTVT.

The J gene is TRBJ1-1, the V gene TRBV7-9; D possibly corresponds to TRBD1 (6 bases). Germline V gene lookup returns CDR1 SEHNR and CDR2 FQNEAQ (reference sequence). This CDR3 spans 18 amino acids. The germline V and J ends were trimmed by 5 bases and 3 bases, with 25 bases remaining between them. The CDR3 region is CASSLALPGQYRHTEAFF. As DNA, the CDR3 is TGTGCCAGCAGCCTCGCTTTACCTGGACAGTATAGGCACACTGAAGCTTTCTTT.

The chain is built from TRBV29-1 and TRBJ2-3; no reliable D call. This CDR3 is built from 12 residues. The V end was cut by 4 bases, the J end by 1 base, with 6 bases between. The germline gives CDR1 SQVTM, CDR2 ANQGSEA. CDR3 loop: CSVAAGTDTQYF. As DNA, the CDR3 is TGCAGCGTTGCGGCGGGCACAGATACGCAGTATTTT.

The chain recombines TRBV28 with TRBJ2-3; 9 positions agree with TRBD2. With 6 bases clipped from V and 1 base from J, the junction kept 5 bases outside the gene matches. Germline assignment: CDR1 MDHEN and CDR2 SYDVKM. The CDR3 consists of 15 residues. The CDR3 spells CASSLSGSGTDTQYF. CDR3 nucleotides: TGTGCCAGCAGCCTTAGCGGGAGTGGCACAGATACGCAGTATTTT.

V and J are TRBV11-2 and TRBJ2-7, with 10 bases that match TRBD2. Per germline, CDR1 SGHAT and CDR2 FQNNGV. Trimming at V came to 5 bases and at J to 6 bases, leaving 7 bases not matched to a gene. The CDR3 covers 14 residues. CDR3 in amino acids: CASSQLAGGGEQYF. The CDR3 DNA reads TGTGCCAGCAGCCAATTAGCGGGAGGAGGCGAGCAGTACTTC.

The chain couples TRBV19 to TRBJ1-1, with D possibly matching TRBD1 (5 bases). The germline V gene encodes CDR1 LNHDA and CDR2 SQIVND (reference sequence). CDR3 size: 14 residues. Trimming stripped 8 bases from V and 0 bases from J, with 13 bases between. CDR3 loop: CASFPQGMNTEAFF. Written as DNA, the CDR3 is TGTGCCAGTTTTCCCCAGGGTATGAACACTGAAGCTTTCTTT.

This chain joins TRBV19 and TRBJ1-1; unclear D gene. This CDR3 has 13 amino acids. Trimming shortened V by 3 bases and J by 7 bases, and 12 bases separated the two germline ends. CDR1 LNHDA and CDR2 SQIVND come from the germline V gene (reference sequence). The CDR3 spells CASSIRSVSEAFF. The DNA for the CDR3 is TGTGCCAGTAGTATCAGGTCAGTCAGTGAAGCTTTCTTT.

This clone has just one count. The chain combines TRBV30 with TRBJ2-5, with 8 bases that match TRBD2. CDR1 is GTSNPN and CDR2 is SVGIG in the germline V gene (reference sequence). The CDR3 spans 17 residues. V trimming: 3 bases; J trimming: 4 bases; junction bases outside the gene matches: 16. The CDR3 reads CAWSHHWREAKRETQYF. In DNA, the CDR3 is TGTGCCTGGAGCCATCATTGGCGGGAGGCTAAAAGAGAGACCCAGTACTTC.

V usage is TRBV6-6 and J usage is TRBJ1-1, with D unresolved. The CDR3 covers 14 residues. V was trimmed by 1 base and J by 1 base, leaving 7 bases between them. Germline CDR1 is MNHNY and CDR2 is SVGAGI (reference sequence). CDR3 in DNA: TGTGCCAGCAGTTACTTGGGCGGGAACACTGAAGCTTTCTTT. It is translated as CASSYLGGNTEAFF.

The V gene is TRBV6-6, the J gene TRBJ2-7; 11 nucleotides align to TRBD2. Losses at the gene ends were 7 bases for V and 6 bases for J; bases not matched to a gene: 11. The V gene's germline CDR1 is MNHNY and CDR2 SVGAGI (reference sequence). The CDR3 contains 15 residues. CDR3 sequence reads: CASTEELAGGSEQYF. CDR3 coding DNA: TGTGCCAGCACCGAAGAGTTAGCGGGAGGGTCCGAGCAGTACTTC.

The chain is built from TRBV9 and TRBJ2-3; a weak D match, TRBD2 (5 bases). V lost 4 bases and J 10 bases, leaving 19 bases between the germline ends. Germline V gene lookup returns CDR1 SGDLS and CDR2 YYNGEE. The CDR3 loop spans 14 amino acids. CDR3 nucleotide sequence: TGTGCCAGCAGCCCCCGGACCCAAGTGGGAGCGCAGTATTTT. Translating it yields CASSPRTQVGAQYF.

The chain is built from TRBV7-9 and TRBJ1-1; D not certain. CDR3 length equals 14 residues. Between the trimmed V and J ends, which lost 1 base and 5 bases, there was a span of 11 bases. CDR1 SEHNR and CDR2 FQNEAQ come from the germline V gene (reference sequence). The CDR3 sequence: CASSLELGGTEAFF. The CDR3 region has the DNA TGTGCCAGCAGCTTAGAACTGGGAGGAACTGAAGCTTTCTTT.